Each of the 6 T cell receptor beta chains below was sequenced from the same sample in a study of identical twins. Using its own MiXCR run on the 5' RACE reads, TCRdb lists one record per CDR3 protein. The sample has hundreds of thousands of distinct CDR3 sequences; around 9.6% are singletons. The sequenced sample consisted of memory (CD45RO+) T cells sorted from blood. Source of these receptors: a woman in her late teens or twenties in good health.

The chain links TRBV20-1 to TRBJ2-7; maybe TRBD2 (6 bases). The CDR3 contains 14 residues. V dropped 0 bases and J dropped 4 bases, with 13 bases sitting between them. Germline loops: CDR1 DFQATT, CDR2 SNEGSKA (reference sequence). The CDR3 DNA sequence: TGCAGTGCTAGAGATATAGGGACTTTTTACGAGCAGTACTTC. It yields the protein CSARDIGTFYEQYF.

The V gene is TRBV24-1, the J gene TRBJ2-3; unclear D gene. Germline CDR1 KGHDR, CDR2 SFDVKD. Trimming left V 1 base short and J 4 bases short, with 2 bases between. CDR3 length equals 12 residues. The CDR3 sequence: CATSDLADTQYF. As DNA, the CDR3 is TGTGCCACCAGTGATTTAGCAGATACGCAGTATTTT.

The CDR3 nucleotides are TGTGCCAGCAGGACGGGGGGTGGCAATCAGCCCCAGCATTTT. It encodes CASRTGGGNQPQHF. V is TRBV6-2 or TRBV6-3 and J is TRBJ1-5, with D perhaps TRBD1 (5 bases). The germline gives CDR1 MNHEY, CDR2 SVGEGT. V lost 6 bases to trimming and J lost 2 bases, with 11 bases between them. This CDR3 has 14 amino acids.

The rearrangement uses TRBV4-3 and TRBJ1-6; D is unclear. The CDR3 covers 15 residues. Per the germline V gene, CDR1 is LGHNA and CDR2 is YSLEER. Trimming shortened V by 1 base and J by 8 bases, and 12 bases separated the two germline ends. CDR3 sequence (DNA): TGCGCCAGCAGCCAAGCAGGTCGGGCGGATTCACCCCTCCACTTT. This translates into CASSQAGRADSPLHF.

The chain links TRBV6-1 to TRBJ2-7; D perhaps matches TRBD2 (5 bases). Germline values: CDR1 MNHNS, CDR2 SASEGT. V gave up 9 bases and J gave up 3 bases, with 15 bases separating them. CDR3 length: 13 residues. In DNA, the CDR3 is TGTGCCAGTTTGCCCCCGGGATTCTACGAGCAGTACTTC. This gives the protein CASLPPGFYEQYF.

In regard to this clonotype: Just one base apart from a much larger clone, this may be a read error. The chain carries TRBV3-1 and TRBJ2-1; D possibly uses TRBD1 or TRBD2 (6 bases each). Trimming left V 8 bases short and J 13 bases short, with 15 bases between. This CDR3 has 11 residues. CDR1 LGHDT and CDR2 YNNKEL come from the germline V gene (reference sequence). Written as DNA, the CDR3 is TGTGCCAGCGGCCGAGGGGGGACTCAGTTCTTC. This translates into CASGRGGTQFF.